This TCR beta chain comes out of a study of cytomegalovirus exposure and HLA in healthy donors (dated by TCRdb to 2017 to 2019). The study in broad terms: According to a later analysis, the approximately 120 validation repertoires were produced on the same platform as the approximately 620 repertoires of the first cohort. The study aimed to test whether cataloging public T cell receptors could reveal signatures of past pathogen exposure. In addition to the first cohort of 500 to 850 subjects, a separate validation cohort of 130 or so different subjects was used. High-throughput TCR immunosequencing, statistical association of individual TCRs with disease status, and machine learning were combined to predict cytomegalovirus infection status. The research as a whole found: The classifier was reported to diagnose cytomegalovirus status with high specificity and sensitivity in both the original cohort and the validation cohort. In vitro tests confirmed that a few of the cytomegalovirus-associated TCR beta chains recognize cytomegalovirus antigens. According to the authors, the approach could potentially be generalized to other disease states and immunological phenotypes. A later analysis had no HLA typing for the validation cohort, so co-occurrence there was scored across all 120 or so repertoires. The study listed approximately 150 TCR beta chains as associated with cytomegalovirus. In a later analysis, TCRs clustered in the first cohort were found to also tend to co-occur in the roughly 130 validation repertoires, with approximately 95% of cluster scores above 0. Across donors, most TCR sequences were observed very rarely, whereas some public TCRs were present in many individuals.

The germline V gene (reference sequence) yields SEHNR for CDR1 and FQNEAQ for CDR2. A distance of 15 bases separates the germline ends of V and J, which lose 5 bases and 8 bases respectively. From cysteine to phenylalanine, the CDR3 is 14 amino acids long. Kept here is only the CDR3 DNA, which spans 42 bases and is read in frame from base 1. A word on this clone: The specificity of this receptor is unknown. No much larger clone exists at a distance of one base, and base qualities are not known.

The method behind the library was the immunoSEQ multiplex PCR assay. In the source study's methods: To diagnose cytomegalovirus status from the catalog of TCR beta chain sequences, a statistical classification framework was built. The immuneACCESS repertoire file appears here via TCRdb, limited to in-frame rearrangements. These files lack a portion of the clones; in checked studies, under half of the deficit traces to unresolved V genes, and the cause of the others is not known. V and J calls and clone size are copied from that table; D and trimming were computed from the DNA. The sample table holds fewer than 150,000 clones, of which 88% were seen once. The top ten constitute 1.5% to 2% of the sample. Donors formed part of the validation cohort, which comprised 120 subjects and was distinct from the first cohort of several hundred subjects.

What was sequenced was PBMCs. The source is a man younger than 30 in good health and CMV-seronegative. Recombination connected TRBV7-9 to TRBJ1-4, with the D gene call left open. The DNA is TGTGCCAGCAGCCACGCCGGGGAAGAAGAAAAACTGTTTTTT. Translated, this is CASSHAGEEEKLFF. The variable domain in full, with residues beyond the CDR3 obtained from the reference TRBV7-9 and TRBJ1-4 genes, is DTGVSQNPRHKITKRGQNVTFRCDPISEHNRLYWYRQTLGQGPEFLTYFQNEAQLEKSRLLSDRFSAERPKGSFSTLEIQRTEQGDSAMYLCASSHAGEEEKLFFGSGTQLSVL.